The 5 T cell receptor beta chains below all came from one sample that was sequenced in a study of cytomegalovirus exposure and HLA in healthy donors. Profiling relied on immunoSEQ multiplex PCR, and the TCRdb table lists in-frame clones only, not all of them. The table has about 150,000 clones, 86% seen once. The specimen sequenced was PBMCs. Receptor source: a human donor in good health.

V and J are TRBV11-2 and TRBJ2-3; 14 bases line up with TRBD2. The CDR3 contains 16 residues. V lost 6 bases and J lost 5; bases outside the gene matches: 7. Germline V gene lookup returns CDR1 SGHAT and CDR2 FQNNGV. CDR3: CASRRTGTSGRDTQYF. CDR3 bases: TGTGCCAGCAGGCGTACCGGGACTAGCGGGAGAGATACGCAGTATTTT.

This chain uses TRBV2 with TRBJ1-2; D perhaps matches TRBD1 (6 bases). V was pared by 6 bases and J by 7 bases, with 24 bases between. The germline gives CDR1 SNHLY, CDR2 FYNNEI. CDR3 length: 16 amino acids. The CDR3 reads CASRIERDTSLVGYTF. The CDR3 DNA is TGTGCCAGCAGGATTGAGCGGGACACTTCGCTGGTTGGCTACACCTTC.

This chain joins TRBV7-3 and TRBJ2-2; tentatively, D is TRBD2 (6 bases). Germline V CDR1 and CDR2: SGHTA, FQGTGA. The V and J ends lost 5 bases and 4 bases respectively, with 14 bases between them. This CDR3 has 15 residues. CDR3 DNA: TGTGCCAGCAGCCAGCGGGTAGAACCCACCGGGGAGCTGTTTTTT. Its protein product is CASSQRVEPTGELFF.

The gene calls are TRBV7-2 and TRBJ1-2; 8 bases match TRBD1. Trimming removed 5 bases from V and 5 bases from J; junction bases left unmatched: 13. Germline assignment: CDR1 SGHTA and CDR2 FQGNSA. The CDR3 is 16 amino acids. The CDR3 loop is CASSHGQGESYYGYTF. In DNA form, the CDR3 reads TGTGCCAGCAGCCACGGACAGGGAGAGTCTTATTATGGCTACACCTTC. Full variable domain (outside the CDR3, taken from reference TRBV7-2 and TRBJ1-2): GAGVSQSPSNKVTEKGKDVELRCDPISGHTALYWYRQSLGQGLEFLIYFQGNSAPDKSGLPSDRFSAERTGGSVSTLTIQRTQQEDSAVYLCASSHGQGESYYGYTFGSGTRLTVV.

This sequence joins TRBV21-1 and TRBJ1-2; no check of the table's D call, TRBD1, against the DNA was made. TRBV21-1 is reported as a pseudogene. CDR3 length: 12 residues. The CDR3 sequence: CASSRKGYGYTF. The CDR3 region has the DNA TGTGCCAGCAGCCGGAAGGGGTATGGCTACACCTTC.